This is a list of T cell receptor beta chains from one sample in a study of shared clonotypes between healthy human individuals. Sequencing was performed with immunoSEQ multiplex PCR; in TCRdb, only in-frame clones are kept and a portion is missing. The sample includes around 1,900,000 clones, 90% to 95% of them seen just once. Sequenced sample: naive CD8+ T cells from PBMCs. Source of these receptors: a man between 18 and 29 years old in good health. Some clones in this sample may be carry-over from other donors' samples. Each CDR3 is given with its conserved first and last residue. D genes are given only for firm matches. The size entry is marked missing in some rows and otherwise reads once, few, many or a size class.

D	V	J	size	DNA	CDR3
TRBD1	TRBV7-9	TRBJ2-1	-	TGTGCCAGCAGCTTAGGCGGACAGGGACATGAGCAGTTCTTC	CASSLGGQGHEQFF
TRBD1	TRBV10-1	TRBJ2-7	once	TGCGCCAGCAGTGAGGCCGGGACAGGGGCCGAGCAGTACTTC	CASSEAGTGAEQYF
TRBD2	TRBV5-6	TRBJ2-7	-	TGTGCCAGCAGCTTGGCGGGAGGGCCCGGTTACGAGCAGTACTTC	CASSLAGGPGYEQYF
-	TRBV11-3	TRBJ2-3	once	TGTGCCAGCAGCTTATACCGAACAGATACGCAGTATTTT	CASSLYRTDTQYF
TRBD1	TRBV15	TRBJ2-7	-	TGTGCCACCAGCAGAGAGCGGGACAGGTCCTACGAGCAGTACTTC	CATSRERDRSYEQYF
-	TRBV6-5	TRBJ2-1	-	TGTGCCAGCAGACGCCAGGGGCCCTCCTACAATGAGCAGTTCTTC	CASRRQGPSYNEQFF
-	TRBV28	TRBJ1-5	-	TGTGCCAGCAGTTTACGGACTTATAGCAATCAGCCCCAGCATTTT	CASSLRTYSNQPQHF
-	TRBV20-1	TRBJ1-2	-	TGCAGTGCTAGAGTCGACTATGGCTACACCTTC	CSARVDYGYTF
-	TRBV5-6	TRBJ1-1	-	TGTGCCAGCACCATGGTTCCAGGGTCCGGTACTGAAGCTTTCTTT	CASTMVPGSGTEAFF
TRBD2	TRBV13	TRBJ2-1	-	TGTGCCAGCAGCTCGGGACTAGCGCTTAATGAGCAGTTCTTC	CASSSGLALNEQFF
TRBD2	TRBV7-9	TRBJ2-5	-	TGTGCCAGCGGGCATTGGACTAGACAAGAGACCCAGTACTTC	CASGHWTRQETQYF
-	TRBV11-2	TRBJ2-2	-	TGTGCCAGCAGCTTAGGTGGGATCGGGGAGCTGTTTTTT	CASSLGGIGELFF
-	TRBV19	TRBJ1-1	-	TGTGCCAGTAGTATATATTCCCAGTCCCGGAACACTGAAGCTTTCTTT	CASSIYSQSRNTEAFF
-	TRBV28	TRBJ1-3	-	TGTGCCAGCAGTCAGCGGGTGTGGGGAAACACCATATATTTT	CASSQRVWGNTIYF
-	TRBV19	TRBJ1-3	once	TGTGCCAGTAGGGGCGCCACGCCGTCTGGAAACACCATATATTTT	CASRGATPSGNTIYF
TRBD2	TRBV29-1	TRBJ2-1	-	TGCAGCGTCCTCGGGGGACTAGCAATTCATGAGCAGTTCTTC	CSVLGGLAIHEQFF
-	TRBV4-1	TRBJ2-5	-	TGCGCCAGCAGCCAAGCGCGGGGAGGAGAGACCCAGTACTTC	CASSQARGGETQYF
-	TRBV5-1	TRBJ2-7	-	TGCGCCAGCAGCTCAGTTTCGACAAGATCCTACGAGCAGTACTTC	CASSSVSTRSYEQYF
TRBD1	TRBV28	TRBJ2-2	-	TGTGCCAGCAGGATAACGGGACAGGGGGGCGGGGAGCTGTTTTTT	CASRITGQGGGELFF
-	TRBV5-5	TRBJ2-1	-	TGTGCCAGCAGATATATGGATGAGCAGTTCTTC	CASRYMDEQFF
TRBD1	TRBV7-9	TRBJ2-7	-	TGTGCCAGCAGCTTAGTGTCGGGACAGGGCTTCTACGAGCAGTACTTC	CASSLVSGQGFYEQYF
TRBD2	TRBV9	TRBJ2-1	-	TGTGCCAGCAGCGTAGTACTAGCGGGGGACAATGAGCAGTTCTTC	CASSVVLAGDNEQFF
-	TRBV27	TRBJ1-5	few	TGTGCCAGCAGTTCCAGGGTTGGTCAGCCCCAGCATTTT	CASSSRVGQPQHF
-	TRBV27	TRBJ2-1	-	TGTGCCAGCAGTTTAGGACGGTACAATGAGCAGTTCTTC	CASSLGRYNEQFF
TRBD2	TRBV9	TRBJ2-7	-	TGTGCCAGCAGCTCAGGCGGGGGTTGGAGCCACGAGCAGTACTTC	CASSSGGGWSHEQYF
TRBD1	TRBV28	TRBJ2-2	-	TGTGCCAGCAGGGACCCTGACAGGGGGCGCGGAACCGGGGAGCTGTTTTTT	CASRDPDRGRGTGELFF
-	TRBV19	TRBJ2-1	-	TGTGCCAGTAGTCCCCGCCGTAATGAGCAGTTCTTC	CASSPRRNEQFF
-	TRBV4-1	TRBJ1-3	-	TGCGCCAGCAGCCAATATATAGGAAACACCATATATTTT	CASSQYIGNTIYF
TRBD1	TRBV28	TRBJ2-3	-	TGTGCCAGCAAACAGGGGGCGCAAACAGATACGCAGTATTTT	CASKQGAQTDTQYF
-	TRBV29-1	TRBJ1-1	few	TGCAGCGTTGACGGCTGGGAAACTGAAGCTTTCTTT	CSVDGWETEAFF
TRBD2	TRBV11-2	TRBJ2-7	-	TGTGCCAGCAGCTTAGTCCTAGCGGAGACCTACGAGCAGTACTTC	CASSLVLAETYEQYF
TRBD2	TRBV7-8	TRBJ2-5	-	TGTGCCAGCAGCTTAAAGGGGAGGGGCCAAGAGACCCAGTACTTC	CASSLKGRGQETQYF
TRBD2	TRBV29-1	TRBJ2-3	-	TGCAGCGTAGCCGGGACTAGCCGACGCACAGATACGCAGTATTTT	CSVAGTSRRTDTQYF
-	TRBV7-9	TRBJ2-7	-	TGTGCCAGCAGCTTACTGGGAACCTACGAGCAGTACTTC	CASSLLGTYEQYF
TRBD2	TRBV28	TRBJ2-4	-	TGTGCCAGCAGCCTCGGACTAGCGGGAGCTTTTCAGTACTTC	CASSLGLAGAFQYF
TRBD1	TRBV27	TRBJ1-1	-	TGTGCCAGCAGTATAACAGGGGAGGACACTGAAGCTTTCTTT	CASSITGEDTEAFF
TRBD1	TRBV5-1	TRBJ1-1	-	TGCGCCAGCAGCGATATGACAGGGGCGGACACTGAAGCTTTCTTT	CASSDMTGADTEAFF
TRBD1	TRBV4-1	TRBJ2-7	-	TGCGCCAGCAGCCAAGGCCCAATAGGGGGCGTTGACGAGCAGTACTTC	CASSQGPIGGVDEQYF
-	TRBV7-9	TRBJ2-1	-	TGTGCCAGCAGCTTTCTCAGCGGAGCCTACAATGAGCAGTTCTTC	CASSFLSGAYNEQFF
TRBD1	TRBV7-3	TRBJ2-2	-	TGTGCCAGCAGCTCGACAGGGGGCGCAGACACCGGGGAGCTGTTTTTT	CASSSTGGADTGELFF
TRBD2	TRBV2	TRBJ2-7	-	TGTGCCAGCAGTGAACCTAGCGGCTCCTACGAGCAGTACTTC	CASSEPSGSYEQYF
-	TRBV27	TRBJ2-7	-	TGTGCCAGCAGTTTTCAGGGAGGACAGAAAAGGTACGAGCAGTACTTC	CASSFQGGQKRYEQYF
TRBD2	TRBV18	TRBJ2-3	-	TGTGCCAGCTCACGACCCTCACTAGCGGGGATCACAGATACGCAGTATTTT	CASSRPSLAGITDTQYF
TRBD1	TRBV27	TRBJ1-5	-	TGTGCCAGCAGATCCCAGGGGGCCGGTCAGCCCCAGCATTTT	CASRSQGAGQPQHF
-	TRBV28	TRBJ2-7	-	TGTGCCAGCAGTGCCGGAGTGACCTACGAGCAGTACTTC	CASSAGVTYEQYF
-	TRBV6-5	TRBJ2-5	-	TGTGCCAGCAGTTCTTCACATGAGGAGCAGTACTTC	CASSSSHEEQYF
-	TRBV11-2	TRBJ1-1	-	TGTGCCAGCAGCTTAGATCCCGGGAATGAAGCTTTCTTT	CASSLDPGNEAFF
-	TRBV6-5	TRBJ2-7	-	TGTGCCAGCAGTTACGGGCAGGGGCTAGGCGAGCAGTACTTC	CASSYGQGLGEQYF
-	TRBV15	TRBJ1-5	-	TGTGCCACCAGCAGAGATGGGAAGCTCCCGGAGCCCCAGCATTTT	CATSRDGKLPEPQHF
TRBD1	TRBV7-8	TRBJ2-7	-	TGTGCCAGCAGCTTACGGACAGGGAGGCACGAGCAGTACTTC	CASSLRTGRHEQYF
-	TRBV28	TRBJ2-7	-	TGTGCCAGCAGCGCAAGCTCCTACGAGCAGTACTTC	CASSASSYEQYF
-	TRBV30	TRBJ1-1	once	TGTGCCTGGCGACAGCTGAACACTGAAGCTTTCTTT	CAWRQLNTEAFF